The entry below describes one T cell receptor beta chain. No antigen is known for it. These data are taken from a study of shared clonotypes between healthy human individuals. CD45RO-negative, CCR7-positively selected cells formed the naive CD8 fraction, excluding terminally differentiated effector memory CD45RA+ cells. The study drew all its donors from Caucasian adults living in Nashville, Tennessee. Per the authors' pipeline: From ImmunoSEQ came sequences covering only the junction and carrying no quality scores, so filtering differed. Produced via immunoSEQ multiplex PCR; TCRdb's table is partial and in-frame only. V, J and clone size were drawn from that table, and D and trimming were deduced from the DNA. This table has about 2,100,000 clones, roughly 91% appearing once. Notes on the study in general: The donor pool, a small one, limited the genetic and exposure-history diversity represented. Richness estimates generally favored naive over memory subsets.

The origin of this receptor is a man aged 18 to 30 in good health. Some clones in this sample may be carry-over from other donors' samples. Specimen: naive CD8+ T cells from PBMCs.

This chain's CDR3 is CASSFLLGTFEQFF. CDR3 nucleotides: TGTGCCAGCAGTTTTTTGTTGGGGACCTTTGAGCAGTTCTTC. The chain has TRBV28 and TRBJ2-1; D possibly matches TRBD1 or TRBD2 (5 bases each). Between the trimmed V and J ends, which lost 3 bases and 9 bases, there was a span of 15 bases. Germline-derived CDR1 and CDR2 are MDHEN and SYDVKM. This CDR3 contains 14 residues.